This is a list of T cell receptor beta chains from one sample in a study of cytotoxic CD8 clonotypes in ibrutinib-treated CLL. The data were produced by immunoSEQ multiplex PCR, yet TCRdb's version contains in-frame clones alone and is incomplete. This table holds some 200,000 clones, about 72% found once. The material was PBMCs, obtained after 24 months of ibrutinib treatment. The receptors originated from a human donor with chronic lymphocytic leukemia. Both conserved end residues are part of each CDR3. D genes are given only for firm matches. Rows give clone size only sometimes, using once, few, many, or a class for an expanded clone.

V: TRBV5-6
J: TRBJ2-1
size: .
D: .
DNA: TGTGCCAGCAGCGCCGTCGGCGGGCAAATACGCTACAATGAGCAGTTCTTC
CDR3: CASSAVGGQIRYNEQFF

V: TRBV28
J: TRBJ1-1
size: .
D: .
DNA: TGTGCCAGCAGTGGCGGCAACGGCTACACTGAAGCTTTCTTT
CDR3: CASSGGNGYTEAFF

V: TRBV12-2
J: TRBJ2-2
size: .
D: .
DNA: TGTGCAAGTCACCGGGCCGACACCGGGGAGCTGTTTTTT
CDR3: CASHRADTGELFF

V: TRBV15
J: TRBJ2-5
size: .
D: .
DNA: TGTGCCACCAGCAGAGATGGCCAGCGTCAAGAGACCCAGTACTTC
CDR3: CATSRDGQRQETQYF

V: TRBV19
J: TRBJ2-2
size: .
D: .
DNA: TGTGCCAGTAGTACAGGGAGAGCCACCGGGGAGCTGTTTTTT
CDR3: CASSTGRATGELFF

V: TRBV7-2
J: TRBJ2-3
size: .
D: .
DNA: TGTGCCAGCAGCTTTTTTGCTAGCGCCGATTCCGATACGCAGTATTTT
CDR3: CASSFFASADSDTQYF

V: TRBV9
J: TRBJ2-2
size: .
D: .
DNA: TGTGCCAGCACATCCCCGGCAGGGGCCTCGAACACCGGGGAGCTGTTTTTT
CDR3: CASTSPAGASNTGELFF

V: TRBV6-1
J: TRBJ1-5
size: .
D: .
DNA: TGTGCCAGCAGTGAGGATGGCAATCAGCCCCAGCATTTT
CDR3: CASSEDGNQPQHF

V: TRBV19
J: TRBJ1-5
size: .
D: .
DNA: TGTGCCAGTAGCGGAGGTCTAGGGATATTTCAGCCCCAGCATTTT
CDR3: CASSGGLGIFQPQHF

V: TRBV6-1
J: TRBJ1-1
size: .
D: .
DNA: TGTGCCAGCAGCGCAGGGTGGGTGACTGAAGCTTTCTTT
CDR3: CASSAGWVTEAFF

V: TRBV27
J: TRBJ1-2
size: .
D: .
DNA: TGTGCCAGCAGTTTATCTTTCACAGGGTTAGGATATGGCTACACCTTC
CDR3: CASSLSFTGLGYGYTF

V: TRBV6-5
J: TRBJ1-1
size: .
D: .
DNA: TGTGCCAGCAGTTACCACGGTAGGGCCACTGAAGCTTTCTTT
CDR3: CASSYHGRATEAFF

V: TRBV11-2
J: TRBJ1-1
size: .
D: .
DNA: TGTGCCAGCAGAGCCGGGGGGTTTCGAGGCGGGGCTTTCTTT
CDR3: CASRAGGFRGGAFF

V: TRBV6-1
J: TRBJ1-5
size: few
D: .
DNA: TGTGCCAGCAGTGAAATTGGGGGAGGCCAGCCCCAGCATTTT
CDR3: CASSEIGGGQPQHF

V: TRBV9
J: TRBJ2-1
size: .
D: TRBD2
DNA: TGTGCCAGCAGCGCGGGGGCTAGCGGGAGATACAATGAGCAGTTCTTC
CDR3: CASSAGASGRYNEQFF

V: TRBV29-1
J: TRBJ1-4
size: once
D: .
DNA: TGCAGCGTCGCTACAGGTGCAACTAATGAAAAACTGTTTTTT
CDR3: CSVATGATNEKLFF

V: TRBV6-1
J: TRBJ1-5
size: .
D: .
DNA: TGTGCCAGCAGCCTTAAGACACCCGAGGCCTGGCCCCAGCATTTT
CDR3: CASSLKTPEAWPQHF

V: TRBV5-6
J: TRBJ2-3
size: .
D: .
DNA: TGTGCCAGCAGCCGAAGCGGGTTTAGCACAGATACGCAGTATTTT
CDR3: CASSRSGFSTDTQYF

V: TRBV5-4
J: TRBJ2-2
size: .
D: .
DNA: TGTGCCAGCAGCTCCCTCCGGGGGTTGGCCGGGGAGCTGTTTTTT
CDR3: CASSSLRGLAGELFF

V: TRBV7-9
J: TRBJ2-7
size: many
D: TRBD2
DNA: TGTGCCAGCAGCTTAAATAGCGGGAGTGGCTACGAGCAGTACTTC
CDR3: CASSLNSGSGYEQYF

V: TRBV28
J: TRBJ2-2
size: once
D: .
DNA: TGTGCCAGCATTCCAACACAGGGATACACCGGGGAGCTGTTTTTT
CDR3: CASIPTQGYTGELFF

V: TRBV6-1
J: TRBJ2-1
size: .
D: .
DNA: TGTGCCAGCAGTGAGGACCCCGGGAGAGGGTACAATGAGCAGTTCTTC
CDR3: CASSEDPGRGYNEQFF

V: TRBV11-2
J: TRBJ2-7
size: once
D: .
DNA: TGTGCCAGCAGCTTTAATCCTAGCCGGAGCTCCTACGAGCAGTACTTC
CDR3: CASSFNPSRSSYEQYF

V: TRBV14
J: TRBJ2-7
size: once
D: .
DNA: TGTGCCAGCAGCCACGGGGGTTACGAGCAGTACTTC
CDR3: CASSHGGYEQYF

V: TRBV7-9
J: TRBJ2-5
size: .
D: .
DNA: TGTGCCAGCAGCTTTTTCACAACTTTCGGGCTCCGTGAGACCCAGTACTTC
CDR3: CASSFFTTFGLRETQYF

V: TRBV19
J: TRBJ2-3
size: .
D: .
DNA: TGTGCCAGTAGTATTCCCAATAGCGCTGATACGCAGTATTTT
CDR3: CASSIPNSADTQYF

V: TRBV14
J: TRBJ2-1
size: .
D: TRBD1
DNA: TGTGCCAGCAGCCAACTCCGGGACAGTTTGGATGAGCAGTTCTTC
CDR3: CASSQLRDSLDEQFF

V: TRBV5-1
J: TRBJ2-5
size: .
D: TRBD2
DNA: TGCGCCAGCAGTACCGGGACTAGCGGGAGAGGAGAGACCCAGTACTTC
CDR3: CASSTGTSGRGETQYF

V: TRBV7-9
J: TRBJ1-1
size: .
D: .
DNA: TGTGCCAGCAGCCGACAGGTGAACACTGAAGCTTTCTTT
CDR3: CASSRQVNTEAFF

V: TRBV27
J: TRBJ1-5
size: .
D: .
DNA: TGTGCCAGCAGTTTATCGGCGGGACTCAATCAGCCCCAGCATTTT
CDR3: CASSLSAGLNQPQHF

V: TRBV19
J: TRBJ1-2
size: .
D: .
DNA: TGTGCCAGTAGTATGGTCATCGGGAACTATGGCTACACCTTC
CDR3: CASSMVIGNYGYTF

V: TRBV28
J: TRBJ1-1
size: .
D: .
DNA: TGTGCCAGCTGGGAACGGGGCACTGAAGCTTTCTTT
CDR3: CASWERGTEAFF

V: TRBV18
J: TRBJ1-1
size: .
D: .
DNA: TGTGCCAGCTCACTCCCAGGGGCAGAGGCGAGGGCTTTCTTT
CDR3: CASSLPGAEARAFF

V: TRBV9
J: TRBJ2-1
size: .
D: TRBD2
DNA: TGTGCCAGCAGCGGTAGCGGGAGCGGCTACAATGAGCAGTTCTTC
CDR3: CASSGSGSGYNEQFF

V: TRBV4-1
J: TRBJ1-2
size: .
D: .
DNA: TGCGCCAGCAGCCCGTATCGGGCAGCAACTAGCTATGGCTACACCTTC
CDR3: CASSPYRAATSYGYTF

V: TRBV6-5
J: TRBJ2-5
size: .
D: TRBD2
DNA: TGTGCCAGCAGTAGGACGATAGCGGGAGCGGGGACCCAGTACTTC
CDR3: CASSRTIAGAGTQYF

V: TRBV7-2
J: TRBJ2-7
size: .
D: .
DNA: TGTGCCAGCAGCTTCGCGGGACCTTACGAGCAGTACTTC
CDR3: CASSFAGPYEQYF

V: TRBV7-3
J: TRBJ2-3
size: .
D: .
DNA: TGTGCCAGCAGCCCCCGGCCAGCCACTAGCACAGATACGCAGTATTTT
CDR3: CASSPRPATSTDTQYF

V: TRBV29-1
J: TRBJ2-7
size: .
D: .
DNA: TGCAGCGTCAAAGTTGGGACAGCGGGTTCGAGCGAGCAGTACTTC
CDR3: CSVKVGTAGSSEQYF

V: TRBV25-1
J: TRBJ2-2
size: .
D: .
DNA: TGTGCCAGCAGTGAATTGGGAGGGGAGCTGTTTTTT
CDR3: CASSELGGELFF